Listed here are 26 T cell receptor beta chains from one sample, sequenced in a study of blood T cell repertoires in COVID-19. Libraries were prepared by immunoSEQ multiplex PCR; TCRdb keeps only in-frame clonotypes and omits some of them. The data contain 100,000 to 120,000 clones, 88% of them singletons. What was sequenced was peripheral blood. The receptors were gathered from a woman between 50 and 59 years old with acute or convalescent COVID-19.

The chain joins TRBV27 to TRBJ2-7; TRBD2 might be the D (5 bases). V lost 5 bases, J lost 6 bases, and 11 bases lay in between. Germline loops: CDR1 MNHEY, CDR2 SMNVEV (reference sequence). The CDR3 sequence is 12 residues long. DNA for the CDR3: TGTGCCAGCAGTCCGACCGGAGGCGAGCAGTACTTC. Residues: CASSPTGGEQYF.

The chain links TRBV7-9 to TRBJ2-2; 10 bases are shared with TRBD2. The J segment lost 7 bases and the V segment lost 7 bases, leaving 15 bases of the junction unmatched. The V gene's germline CDR1 is SEHNR and CDR2 FQNEAQ (reference sequence). The CDR3 totals 17 residues. The CDR3: CASNPQRLAGEVGELFF. The CDR3 nucleotides are TGTGCCAGCAACCCCCAGAGGCTAGCGGGAGAGGTCGGGGAGCTGTTTTTT.

A single count supports this clone. This chain connects TRBV7-2 to TRBJ2-1; a possible D gene is TRBD2 (7 bases). V was pared by 11 bases and J by 8 bases, with 25 bases between. This CDR3 is built from 15 residues. Germline CDR1 and CDR2: SGHTA and FQGNSA. Here the CDR3 reads CASFRRGGPGDEQFF. The CDR3, as DNA: TGTGCCTCCTTCAGACGGGGAGGGCCAGGGGATGAGCAGTTCTTC.

The CDR3 spells CASRSGTANEKLFF. Written as DNA, the CDR3 is TGTGCCAGCAGATCCGGGACAGCTAATGAAAAACTGTTTTTT. This rearrangement joins TRBV6-5 to TRBJ1-4; 7 nucleotides agree with TRBD1. The CDR3 runs 14 residues. V trimming: 6 bases; J trimming: 3 bases; junction bases outside the gene matches: 4. Germline loops: CDR1 MNHEY, CDR2 SVGAGI.

This clone was detected only once. This chain's CDR3 is CASSPKRLAGDGELFF. DNA of the CDR3: TGTGCCAGCTCACCGAAGAGACTAGCGGGAGACGGGGAGCTGTTTTTT. J is TRBJ2-2 and V is TRBV18; 12 bases agree with TRBD2. The germline V gene encodes CDR1 KGHSH and CDR2 LQKENI. The CDR3 sequence is 16 residues long. J was trimmed by 7 bases and V by 3 bases; bases with no gene match: 6.

The gene calls are TRBV24-1 and TRBJ2-1; 14 positions match TRBD2. Germline CDR1 and CDR2: KGHDR and SFDVKD. Unmatched junction bases numbered 11, after V lost 1 base and J lost 4 bases. The CDR3 covers 20 residues. CDR3 sequence reads: CATSDLGTSGRTHPYNEQFF. The CDR3 nucleotides read TGTGCCACCAGTGATTTAGGGACTAGCGGGAGAACCCACCCTTACAATGAGCAGTTCTTC.

V is TRBV12-3 or TRBV12-4 and J is TRBJ1-1; possible D gene TRBD1, 5 bases. This CDR3 contains 13 residues. Trimming removed 7 bases at V and 7 bases at J, with 16 bases between. Written as DNA, the CDR3 is TGTGCCAGCAAAAAGCTCGAGGGACTTGAAGCTTTCTTT. This codes for CASKKLEGLEAFF.

This chain links TRBV7-9 with TRBJ2-2; 13 positions match TRBD2. V shed 5 bases and J 3 bases; nucleotides not matched to a gene: 12. This CDR3 comprises 19 residues. CDR1 and CDR2 from the germline V gene are SEHNR and FQNEAQ (reference sequence). The CDR3 DNA sequence: TGTGCCAGCAGCCGGACTAGCGGGAGCATGAGGTCTTACACCGGGGAGCTGTTTTTT. Residues: CASSRTSGSMRSYTGELFF. The full variable domain, its missing parts supplied by reference TRBV7-9 and TRBJ2-2, is DTGVSQNPRHKITKRGQNVTFRCDPISEHNRLYWYRQTLGQGPEFLTYFQNEAQLEKSRLLSDRFSAERPKGSFSTLEIQRTEQGDSAMYLCASSRTSGSMRSYTGELFFGEGSRLTVL.

The chain has TRBV6-5 and TRBJ1-1; weak D call: TRBD1 (5 bases). Germline CDR1 and CDR2: MNHEY and SVGAGI. The CDR3 extends over 16 amino acids. Trimming removed 2 bases from V and 0 bases from J, with 13 bases in between. CDR3 loop: CASSYARAPMNTEAFF. Written as DNA, the CDR3 is TGTGCCAGCAGTTACGCCAGGGCCCCCATGAACACTGAAGCTTTCTTT.

V and J are TRBV24-1 and TRBJ2-3; 16 nucleotides match TRBD2. The CDR3 is made up of 18 amino acids. V shed 2 bases, J shed 4 bases, and the junction held 5 bases outside the gene matches. Germline V gene sequence: CDR1 KGHDR, CDR2 SFDVKD. CDR3 region: CATSDSPGLAGGADTQYF. DNA for the CDR3: TGTGCCACCAGTGATTCCCCGGGACTAGCGGGAGGGGCAGATACGCAGTATTTT.

This sequence joins TRBV3-1 (or the pseudogene TRBV3-2) and TRBJ2-7; D may be TRBD2 (6 bases). V dropped 4 bases and J dropped 3 bases, with 16 bases sitting between them. Germline V lookup: CDR1 LGHDT, CDR2 YNNKEL (reference sequence). This CDR3 contains 15 residues. CDR3 amino acids: CASSPTSFRGYEQYF. The DNA for the CDR3 is TGTGCCAGCAGCCCTACTAGCTTCCGTGGCTACGAGCAGTACTTC.

This clone was recorded a few times. The chain joins TRBV11-1 to TRBJ2-1; a possible D gene is TRBD2 (6 bases). Germline V gene data show CDR1 as SGHAT and CDR2 as FQDESV (reference sequence). V was clipped by 1 base and J by 0 bases, with 10 bases between them. This CDR3 contains 16 residues. DNA of the CDR3: TGTGCCAGCAGCTTAGTGGGGGACTCCTCCTACAATGAGCAGTTCTTC. Its protein product is CASSLVGDSSYNEQFF. The entire variable domain, with the rest obtained from reference TRBV11-1 and TRBJ2-1, is as follows: EAEVAQSPRYKITEKSQAVAFWCDPISGHATLYWYRQILGQGPELLVQFQDESVVDDSQLPKDRFSAERLKGVDSTLKIQPAELGDSAMYLCASSLVGDSSYNEQFFGPGTRLTVL.

The chain carries TRBV15 and TRBJ1-5; the D gene is possibly TRBD1 (5 bases). Germline values: CDR1 LNHNV, CDR2 YYDKDF (reference sequence). The CDR3 consists of 16 residues. Between the trimmed V and J ends, which lost 0 bases and 4 bases, there was a span of 13 bases. The CDR3 region has the DNA TGTGCCACCAGCAGAGAGACGACAGTCCCTAATCAGCCCCAGCATTTT. Encoded protein: CATSRETTVPNQPQHF.

The chain uses TRBV4-2 and TRBJ2-7, with 12 bases lining up with TRBD2. Germline CDR1 and CDR2: LGHNA and YNFKEQ. The CDR3 loop spans 15 amino acids. Trimming at V came to 5 bases and at J to 7 bases, leaving 9 bases not matched to a gene. CDR3 protein: CASSSRLAGVGEQYF. For the CDR3, the DNA is TGTGCCAGCAGCTCTCGACTAGCGGGAGTCGGTGAGCAGTACTTC.

The chain employs TRBV2 and TRBJ2-1; a weak D match, TRBD1 (5 bases). Trimming stripped 6 bases from V and 4 bases from J, with 19 bases between. CDR1 and CDR2 from the germline V gene are SNHLY and FYNNEI. The CDR3 has 16 residues. The CDR3 DNA reads as TGTGCCAGCAGGACCAGGGTATTCGAACTTTACAATGAGCAGTTCTTC. The encoded protein is CASRTRVFELYNEQFF.

The chain uses TRBV3-1 (or the pseudogene TRBV3-2) and TRBJ2-5; 10 bases align to TRBD1. Germline lookup yields CDR1 LGHDT and CDR2 YNNKEL (reference sequence). The CDR3 extends over 16 amino acids. The V and J ends lost 3 bases and 5 bases, in that order; junction bases with no gene match: 9. The CDR3 sequence: CASSHPRDRGGETQYF. CDR3 nucleotides: TGTGCCAGCAGCCATCCCCGGGACAGGGGCGGGGAGACCCAGTACTTC.

The chain couples TRBV18 to TRBJ2-5; TRBD1 matches at 7 bases. The CDR3 runs to 14 residues. Germline V gene sequence: CDR1 KGHSH, CDR2 LQKENI. V shed 6 bases and J 2 bases; nucleotides not matched to a gene: 6. The CDR3 region is CASSRSGGQETQYF. The CDR3 DNA sequence: TGTGCCAGCTCCCGGTCAGGGGGACAAGAGACCCAGTACTTC.

The chain is built from TRBV6-1 and TRBJ1-1; D is possibly TRBD1 (5 bases). V was trimmed by 1 base and J by 11 bases, leaving 17 bases between them. The germline CDR1 and CDR2 sequences are MNHNS and SASEGT. CDR3 length: 14 residues. CDR3 sequence: CASSEGLRIGAAFF. The DNA for the CDR3 is TGTGCCAGCAGTGAAGGCCTACGGATTGGGGCGGCTTTCTTT.

The chain uses TRBV29-1 and TRBJ1-4; TRBD1 matches 7 bases. The CDR3 extends over 12 amino acids. V was clipped by 6 bases and J by 7 bases; unmatched bases: 5. Looked up from germline, CDR1 is SQVTM and CDR2 is ANQGSEA. CDR3: CSVTGVGEKLFF. DNA for the CDR3: TGCAGCGTAACAGGGGTGGGTGAAAAACTGTTTTTT.

The chain couples TRBV7-2 to TRBJ2-1; possibly TRBD1 for D (7 bases). This CDR3 spans 16 amino acids. The V end was cut by 2 bases, the J end by 5 bases, with 16 bases between. Germline CDR1 and CDR2: SGHTA and FQGNSA. The CDR3 is CASSLRRGTVNNEQFF. The CDR3 DNA follows: TGTGCCAGCAGCTTACGTCGCGGGACAGTTAACAATGAGCAGTTCTTC. Combining the CDR3 with reference TRBV7-2 and TRBJ2-1 gives the whole variable domain GAGVSQSPSNKVTEKGKDVELRCDPISGHTALYWYRQSLGQGLEFLIYFQGNSAPDKSGLPSDRFSAERTGGSVSTLTIQRTQQEDSAVYLCASSLRRGTVNNEQFFGPGTRLTVL.

The J gene is TRBJ2-1, the V gene TRBV3-1 (or the pseudogene TRBV3-2); D perhaps matches TRBD2 (5 bases). This CDR3 region has 15 residues. CDR1 and CDR2 from the germline V gene are LGHDT and YNNKEL (reference sequence). Trimming left V 5 bases short and J 8 bases short, with 19 bases between. CDR3 loop: CASSGRESRFDEQFF. The CDR3 bases are TGTGCCAGCAGCGGCCGGGAAAGCCGGTTTGATGAGCAGTTCTTC.

This chain connects TRBV25-1 to TRBJ1-1, with 7 bases matching TRBD1. Germline values: CDR1 MGHDK, CDR2 SYGVNS. The junction had 3 bases not matched to a gene; V was cut back by 5 bases and J by 0 bases. CDR3 size: 14 residues. The CDR3 DNA sequence: TGTGCCAGCAGTAACAGGGGACTGAACACTGAAGCTTTCTTT. Protein product: CASSNRGLNTEAFF.

The CDR3 DNA sequence: TGTGCCAGCAGCTTAAAGGGGTATAATTCACCCCTCCACTTT. Its protein is CASSLKGYNSPLHF. V and J are TRBV7-9 and TRBJ1-6; a weak D match, TRBD1 (5 bases). Trimming removed 2 bases at V and 4 bases at J, with 6 bases between. CDR3 length equals 14 residues. Germline V gene data show CDR1 as SEHNR and CDR2 as FQNEAQ (reference sequence).

The chain links TRBV27 to TRBJ2-5, with a tentative D call TRBD2 (7 bases). V lost 3 bases, J lost 4 bases, and 9 bases lay in between. Germline CDR1 and CDR2: MNHEY and SMNVEV (reference sequence). CDR3 length equals 13 residues. This chain's CDR3 is CASSFRGGETQYF. CDR3 nucleotides: TGTGCCAGCAGTTTTAGGGGGGGAGAGACCCAGTACTTC.

The V call is TRBV14, the J call TRBJ1-1, with D tentatively TRBD1 (5 bases). The CDR3 is 11 amino acids. V lost 1 base and J lost 8, with 5 bases in between. Germline lookup yields CDR1 SGHDN and CDR2 FVKESK. This chain's CDR3 is CASSQAGEAFF. The CDR3 DNA reads as TGTGCCAGCAGCCAAGCAGGGGAAGCTTTCTTT.

The V gene is TRBV24-1, the J gene TRBJ2-5; 8 bases match TRBD1. The CDR3 has 17 amino acids. The germline V gene has CDR1 KGHDR and CDR2 SFDVKD. The V segment lost 4 bases and the J segment 7 bases; nucleotides outside the gene matches: 16. CDR3 bases: TGTGCCACCAGTGACCGAAGACAGGGGCCTGGGGTGGGGACCCAGTACTTC. Protein product: CATSDRRQGPGVGTQYF.